Sequencing of this TCR beta chain was carried out in a study of PD-1 blockade in classical Hodgkin lymphoma (dated by TCRdb to the early 2020s). Context from the whole study: Nivolumab dosing was 3 mg/kg intravenously every 2 weeks, continuing until either disease progression or unacceptable toxicity. The study used CyTOF and TCR beta sequencing to define a peripheral blood immune signature of response to PD-1 blockade in classical Hodgkin lymphoma. Findings and caveats that apply to the study as a whole: Baseline TCR diversity was reported as lower in newly diagnosed patients than in healthy donors, and lower still in relapsed/refractory patients. Only a single clinical trial cohort was studied, and what caused the repertoire differences, possibly disease activity or prior therapy, remained undefined. Trial patients with a complete response had baseline diversity similar to that of newly diagnosed patients, while partial responders and progressors had significantly lower diversity. Lower diversity was observed in patients in whom nivolumab was started less than 1 year after ASCT, and these patients were excluded from later analyses so that confounding by immune reconstitution would be avoided. CD4+ but not CD8+ TCR diversity rose significantly by C4D1 (p=0.0027 vs p=0.16), most apparent in complete responders (p=0.02).

Of note for this clone: Its antigen specificity is not known. No much larger clone exists at a distance of one base, and base qualities are not known.

The sample's time point label, decoded: cycle 4 day 1 (C4D1), after five to seven weeks of nivolumab. All trial patients had relapsed after autologous stem cell transplantation, with cohorts A, B and C differing in prior brentuximab vedotin exposure. A total of about 51 patients with relapsed/refractory classical Hodgkin lymphoma made up the trial cohort, and each patient's best overall response was complete response, partial response or progressive disease. In the multi-cohort phase II CheckMate 205 trial, trial patients received single-agent nivolumab. An independent review committee assessed best overall response by applying the 2007 International Working Group response criteria. Trial PBMCs were collected immediately before nivolumab initiation (C1D1) and during therapy at cycle 2 day 1 and cycle 4 day 1. Peripheral blood was collected in 8 mL Vacutainer Cell Preparation Tubes, from which PBMCs were isolated by centrifugation and then cryopreserved.

Genomic DNA was extracted with the Qiagen DNeasy kit from unsorted PBMCs and from negatively selected CD4+ and CD8+ fractions. TCR beta CDR3 regions were amplified by immunoSEQ multiplex PCR using primers annealing to V and J segments. A synthetic immune receptor repertoire was used to minimize amplification bias, and any residual bias was removed computationally once sequencing was done. As for the authors' bioinformatics: Custom Python scripts were used to quantify repertoire diversity as the Shannon entropy index. The unsorted, CD4+ and CD8+ repertoires were each analyzed separately, with the exception of combined analyses, where CD4+ and CD8+ sequences were merged in silico. Clonal expansion was defined as at least a 2-fold frequency increase after treatment relative to C1D1, with a pseudocount of 0.5 for undetected baseline clones. Clones with 0 or 1 copy at C1D1 were classified as singleton clones, and clones with 2 or more copies were classified as non-singleton clones. Clones expanded in unsorted samples were labelled as CD4+, CD8+ or unknown by matching protein sequences in sorted samples from the same patient. Diversity changes from C1D1 to C4D1 were tested in paired samples using Wilcoxon tests. Entries here come from immuneACCESS through TCRdb and include only in-frame sequences with V and J called. Some clones fail to appear in such tables; in the studies checked, an unresolved V gene covers under half of the shortfall, and the cause of the remainder is unknown. That table is the source of V, J and clone size, and D and trimming were worked out from the DNA. Recorded for this sample are over 80,000 clones; 78% of them occurred a single time. Roughly 10% of the sample rests with the top ten.

Reading the germline V gene (reference sequence) gives CDR1 SEHNR and CDR2 FQNEAQ. A distance of 6 bases separates the germline ends of V and J, which lose 0 bases and 3 bases respectively. Spanning cysteine to phenylalanine, the CDR3 consists of 13 amino acids. Only CDR3 DNA remains: 39 bases, in frame from the first base. This TCR derives from a human donor with classical Hodgkin lymphoma. The sample in question was peripheral blood mononuclear cells (PBMCs), obtained before the fourth cycle of nivolumab. The rearranged chain carries TRBV7-9 and TRBJ2-7; the D gene remains uncertain. The CDR3 reads as follows: CASSLAPNYEQYF. The DNA is as follows: TGTGCCAGCAGCTTAGCGCCCAACTACGAGCAGTACTTC.